This T cell receptor (beta chain) was observed in a study of T cells in Graves' hyperthyroidism and ophthalmopathy. The CDR3 is made up of 12 amino acids. V was shortened by 5 bases and J by 9 bases, with 9 bases between the two germline ends. Germline CDR1 reads KGHDR; CDR2 reads SFDVKD. RNA transcripts provided the source from which TCR beta CDR3 regions were amplified. The HTBI primer set was used in a first-round RT-PCR of the TCR CDR3. TCRdb reprocessed the multiplex PCR reads via MiXCR and lists one record per CDR3 protein. The table shows around 350,000 distinct CDR3 sequences, with about 19% occurring only once. This clonotype occurred a few times. Orbital computed tomography and thyroid ultrasound, together with serum TRAb and thyroxine and clinical symptoms, were used for diagnoses.

V is TRBV24-1 and J is TRBJ2-2; D remains unclear. The sample comprised blood. This clonotype was obtained from a woman aged 18-30 years with Graves' hyperthyroidism. The CDR3 coding sequence is TGTGCCACCAGTGGTAAATACCGGGAGCTGTTTTTT. Its translation: CATSGKYRELFF.